The 17 T cell receptor beta chains given below trace back to one sample, sequenced in a study of blood T cells in healthy people across ages. Primers used in a second PCR of about 7 to 12 cycles were a sample-barcoded 5' primer and a J-beta primer mix. TCRdb analysed the 5' RACE reads with MiXCR anew, one entry per CDR3 protein. The sample contains roughly 790,000 distinct CDR3 sequences, roughly 43% of which appear only once. The sequencing input was blood. The receptors originated from a woman aged 55 to 70 in good health.

This clonotype has just a few counts. This chain joins TRBV20-1 and TRBJ2-5, with a possible D match to TRBD1 (6 bases). The DNA end is a closer match to TRBJ2-7, so the J assignment may be wrong. The germline V gene has CDR1 DFQATT and CDR2 SNEGSKA (reference sequence). This CDR3 region has 15 residues. CDR3 residues: CSASVVGAVSVEQYF. In nucleotides, the CDR3 is TGCAGTGCTTCCGTCGTGGGGGCAGTAAGTGTCGAGCAGTACTTC.

This chain uses TRBV6-2 or TRBV6-3 with TRBJ2-3, with 7 bases matching TRBD1. Germline values: CDR1 MNHEY, CDR2 SVGEGT. This CDR3 region has 14 residues. With 10 bases clipped from V and 6 bases from J, the junction kept 13 bases outside the gene matches. The CDR3 spells CATTKGASVDTQYF. CDR3 coding DNA: TGTGCCACCACGAAGGGGGCCTCGGTTGATACGCAGTATTTT.

This clonotype has a handful of counts. Written as DNA, the CDR3 is TGCGCCAGCAGCCCAGGCGCGGGGGGGCCTCGAGATACGCAGTATTTT. Its protein product is CASSPGAGGPRDTQYF. The chain links TRBV5-1 to TRBJ2-3; 9 nucleotides agree with TRBD2. The germline CDR1 and CDR2 sequences are SGHRS and YFSETQ. CDR3 length: 16 amino acids. The V gene end was trimmed by 4 bases and the J gene end by 5 bases; junction bases not matched to a gene: 11.

The chain joins TRBV6-5 to TRBJ2-1; D could derive from TRBD1 or TRBD2 (5 bases each). Germline CDR1 and CDR2: MNHEY and SVGAGI. The CDR3 consists of 16 residues. V lost 0 bases and J 0 bases, leaving 9 bases between the germline ends. The CDR3 sequence is CASSYSGTSSYNEQFF. CDR3 nucleotides: TGTGCCAGCAGTTACTCGGGGACCTCCTCCTACAATGAGCAGTTCTTC.

This clonotype has just a few counts. V is TRBV20-1 and J is TRBJ2-5; the D gene is possibly TRBD2 (6 bases). CDR3 length: 12 amino acids. The germline V gene encodes CDR1 DFQATT and CDR2 SNEGSKA (reference sequence). Trimming cost V 5 bases and J 4 bases, with 11 bases left between them. In DNA, the CDR3 is TGCAGTGCTTTACTAGCTCCAGAGACCCAGTACTTC. Translation: CSALLAPETQYF.

This clonotype was recorded a few times. CDR3 nucleotide sequence: TGCAGTGCTAGATCCTACCTGAGTGGGCTAGCGGAGCAGTTCTTC. Amino acids: CSARSYLSGLAEQFF. This chain joins TRBV20-1 and TRBJ2-1; perhaps TRBD2 as D (6 bases). The V gene's germline CDR1 is DFQATT and CDR2 SNEGSKA (reference sequence). V lost 2 bases and J 10 bases, leaving 21 bases between the germline ends. The length of the CDR3 is 15 residues.

The J gene is TRBJ2-1, the V gene TRBV7-9; 10 bases agree with TRBD1. The CDR3 covers 16 residues. Germline loops: CDR1 SEHNR, CDR2 FQNEAQ (reference sequence). V shed 5 bases, J shed 2 bases, and the junction held 6 bases outside the gene matches. As DNA, the CDR3 is TGTGCCAGCAGCACCCGGACAGGGGGGCCCTACAATGAGCAGTTCTTC. It is translated as CASSTRTGGPYNEQFF. The full variable domain, its missing parts supplied by reference TRBV7-9 and TRBJ2-1, is DTGVSQNPRHKITKRGQNVTFRCDPISEHNRLYWYRQTLGQGPEFLTYFQNEAQLEKSRLLSDRFSAERPKGSFSTLEIQRTEQGDSAMYLCASSTRTGGPYNEQFFGPGTRLTVL.

This clonotype was counted between two and nine times. A much larger clone differs by one base, so this may be a read error. V and J are TRBV2 and TRBJ1-5; possibly TRBD1 for D (5 bases). The length of the CDR3 is 14 residues. Looked up from germline, CDR1 is SNHLY and CDR2 is FYNNEI. V was trimmed by 0 bases and J by 4 bases, leaving 7 bases between them. The CDR3 protein is CASSEAWGNQPQHF. CDR3 bases: TGTGCCAGCAGTGAAGCGTGGGGGAATCAGCCCCAGCATTTT.

With regard to this clonotype: Sequence at one end of the junction differs from germline and may be a read error. The chain uses TRBV7-2 and TRBJ2-1, with 10 positions matching TRBD2. This CDR3 spans 15 amino acids. Germline V gene lookup returns CDR1 SGHTA and CDR2 FQGNSA. The CDR3 loop is CVSSLAAGGKNEQFF. The CDR3 DNA reads TGTGTCAGCAGCTTAGCAGCGGGAGGGAAGAATGAGCAGTTCTTC.

V usage is TRBV7-9 and J usage is TRBJ2-3, with 13 positions matching TRBD2. The CDR3 has 17 amino acids. V was pared by 4 bases and J by 0 bases, with 4 bases of the junction left unmatched. Looked up from germline, CDR1 is SEHNR and CDR2 is FQNEAQ (reference sequence). The CDR3 reads CASSSRTSGSSTDTQYF. The CDR3 DNA sequence: TGTGCCAGCAGCTCGCGGACTAGCGGGAGTAGCACAGATACGCAGTATTTT.

This clonotype was detected only a few times. The chain has TRBV28 and TRBJ1-2; TRBD1 matches 8 bases. Germline values: CDR1 MDHEN, CDR2 SYDVKM. CDR3 size: 16 residues. With V trimmed by 0 bases and J by 2 bases, 5 bases remained unmatched. CDR3 sequence: CASSLWGQETNYGYTF. DNA for the CDR3: TGTGCCAGCAGTTTATGGGGACAGGAGACCAACTATGGCTACACCTTC.

This clonotype was detected ten times or more. The rearrangement joins TRBV18 to TRBJ2-3; D not resolved. CDR1 is KGHSH, CDR2 LQKENI, per germline. CDR3 length equals 14 residues. V was shortened by 8 bases and J by 2 bases, with 14 bases between the two germline ends. The DNA of the CDR3 is TGTGCCAGCAGCCCGGGCCTAAACACAGATACGCAGTATTTT. Translation: CASSPGLNTDTQYF.

This clonotype was found a few times. This rearrangement joins TRBV6-5 to TRBJ2-1; D gene uncertain. Trimming took 2 bases from V and 6 from J, leaving 14 bases between them. CDR1 MNHEY and CDR2 SVGAGI come from the germline V gene. This CDR3 contains 15 residues. CDR3 nucleotide sequence: TGTGCCAGCAGTTACACACGGACGGGTGGCAATGAGCAGTTCTTC. Protein sequence: CASSYTRTGGNEQFF.

This rearrangement joins TRBV20-1 to TRBJ2-5, with D unresolved. The length of the CDR3 is 13 residues. Looked up from germline, CDR1 is DFQATT and CDR2 is SNEGSKA (reference sequence). V lost 0 bases and J lost 0, with 5 bases in between. The CDR3 region is CSARDAYQETQYF. The CDR3 nucleotides read TGCAGTGCTAGAGACGCATACCAAGAGACCCAGTACTTC.

The table lists this clonotype with many counts. This chain connects TRBV27 to TRBJ2-1, with 8 bases identical to TRBD1. The CDR3 totals 16 residues. The V gene end was trimmed by 5 bases and the J gene end by 0 bases; junction bases not matched to a gene: 6. CDR1 and CDR2 from the germline V gene are MNHEY and SMNVEV (reference sequence). The DNA for the CDR3 is TGTGCCAGCAGTACTATGACAGGGGTCTCCTACAATGAGCAGTTCTTC. Protein product: CASSTMTGVSYNEQFF.

The genes are TRBV9 and TRBJ2-3; D is uncertain. The V and J ends lost 3 bases and 13 bases respectively, with 15 bases between them. Germline V lookup: CDR1 SGDLS, CDR2 YYNGEE. This CDR3 comprises 12 residues. The CDR3 DNA reads TGTGCCAGCAGCGGGGAAGGTCCGGTGAAGTATTTT. Protein: CASSGEGPVKYF.

The chain uses TRBV12-3 or TRBV12-4 and TRBJ1-4; D is uncertain. V was trimmed by 8 bases and J by 2 bases, leaving 15 bases between them. The CDR3 is 15 amino acids. The chain's CDR3 is CASVPGSHTNEKLFF. In DNA form, the CDR3 reads TGTGCCAGCGTCCCGGGGTCTCACACTAATGAAAAACTGTTTTTT.